The present entry profiles one T cell receptor beta chain with its context. Antigen: not known. This sample was taken from a study of cytomegalovirus exposure and HLA in healthy donors. Notes on the study in general: The HLA-A and HLA-B alleles of most subjects were reportedly predicted accurately from TCR beta sequences. An analysis that was carried out later associated 16,000 or so TCR beta sequences with HLA alleles at 0.05 false discovery rate. DRB1 had the most TCR associations and HLA-C the fewest, a later analysis found, with rates varying by HLA locus.

The study ran its PCR with 60 Vbeta and 13 Jbeta primers. Sequencing was performed with immunoSEQ multiplex PCR; in TCRdb, only in-frame clones are kept and a portion is missing. The sample includes 160,000 or so clones, less than 90% of them seen just once. The CDR3 runs to 14 residues. Germline values: CDR1 SGDLS, CDR2 YYNGEE. V shed 2 bases and J shed 7 bases, with 13 bases lying between them. The sequencing sample was made of PBMCs. The clonotype comes from a man in his forties or fifties in good health and CMV-seropositive. This chain links TRBV9 with TRBJ2-4, with unresolved D. The CDR3 coding sequence is TGTGCCAGCAGCGTCGCTAGAGAGGAGAACATTCAGTACTTC. Its protein product is CASSVAREENIQYF.